The 15 T cell receptor beta chains in this list originate from one sample, sequenced in a study of shared clonotypes between healthy human individuals. Profiled with immunoSEQ multiplex PCR; TCRdb holds only in-frame clones, not every one. This table has hundreds of thousands of clones, around 96% appearing once. Specimen: memory CD8+ T cells sorted from blood. The subset denotes: CD45RO+ cells pooled with CCR7-negative TemRA cells. These receptors originate from a young man in good health.

The chain combines TRBV11-2 with TRBJ2-1, with D unclear. With 1 base removed from V and 10 bases from J, the gap between germline ends came to 5 bases. Per the germline V gene, CDR1 is SGHAT and CDR2 is FQNNGV. The CDR3 runs 11 residues. The CDR3 DNA sequence: TGTGCCAGCAGCTTAGTAGAAGAGCAGTTCTTC. Encoded protein: CASSLVEEQFF.

This clone has just one count. The same CDR3 arises from other DNA sequences in this sample as well. The rearrangement joins TRBV7-3 to TRBJ2-3, with a weak D call TRBD1 (6 bases). Trimming pared 6 bases from V and 4 bases from J, leaving 8 bases between. The CDR3 sequence is 12 residues long. The germline CDR1 and CDR2 sequences are SGHTA and FQGTGA. The CDR3 DNA reads TGTGCCAGCAGTTCAGGGGCAGATACGCAGTATTTT. Translated, it gives CASSSGADTQYF.

The chain is built from TRBV7-9 and TRBJ2-3, with TRBD1 as a possible D gene (6 bases). Trimming pared 5 bases from V and 0 bases from J, leaving 15 bases between. Germline V gene data show CDR1 as SEHNR and CDR2 as FQNEAQ (reference sequence). The CDR3 totals 16 residues. This CDR3 reads CASSPRSGASTDTQYF. Written as DNA, the CDR3 is TGTGCCAGCAGCCCTCGTTCAGGGGCTAGCACAGATACGCAGTATTTT.

The rearrangement uses TRBV13 and TRBJ2-1; the D gene could be TRBD1 or TRBD2 (6 bases each). The V gene lost 4 bases and the J gene lost 3 bases, with 10 bases spanning the gap. This CDR3 is 14 amino acids long. In germline, CDR1 is PRHDT, CDR2 FYEKMQ (reference sequence). The CDR3 reads CASSWGAGYNEQFF. The CDR3 DNA is TGTGCCAGCAGCTGGGGGGCAGGCTACAATGAGCAGTTCTTC. Looking up the rest from reference TRBV13 and TRBJ2-1 gives the full variable domain: AAGVIQSPRHLIKEKRETATLKCYPIPRHDTVYWYQQGPGQDPQFLISFYEKMQSDKGSIPDRFSAQQFSDYHSELNMSSLELGDSALYFCASSWGAGYNEQFFGPGTRLTVL.

This chain uses TRBV10-3 with TRBJ2-1; D ambiguous. This CDR3 contains 16 residues. V lost 4 bases, J lost 0 bases, and 13 bases lay in between. Germline V gene data show CDR1 as ENHRY and CDR2 as SYGVKD. CDR3 in amino acids: CAISVLALSSYNEQFF. CDR3 bases: TGTGCCATCAGTGTACTCGCGCTTAGCTCCTACAATGAGCAGTTCTTC.

The chain joins TRBV6-1 to TRBJ2-6; D possibly corresponds to TRBD2 (6 bases). This CDR3 contains 15 residues. CDR1 and CDR2 from the germline V gene are MNHNS and SASEGT. Trimming took off 6 bases at V and 1 base at J, with 10 bases between the two ends. The CDR3: CASRKSGSGANVLTF. DNA for the CDR3: TGTGCCAGCAGGAAGAGCGGGTCTGGGGCCAACGTCCTGACTTTC.

The chain carries TRBV2 and TRBJ1-2; 7 positions match TRBD1. After removal of 8 bases from V and 6 bases from J, the junction contained 6 bases not matched to a gene. The V gene's germline CDR1 is SNHLY and CDR2 FYNNEI. The CDR3 is 12 amino acids. The DNA of the CDR3 is TGTGCCAGCGAACAGGGGAGAGATGGCTACACCTTC. Its translation: CASEQGRDGYTF.

The V call is TRBV19, the J call TRBJ2-1; 9 nucleotides agree with TRBD2. The CDR3 loop spans 16 amino acids. Germline V gives CDR1 LNHDA, CDR2 SQIVND (reference sequence). The V and J ends lost 5 bases and 0 bases, in that order; junction bases with no gene match: 5. The CDR3 here is CASSPVAGVSYNEQFF. The CDR3 DNA reads as TGTGCCAGTAGTCCCGTAGCGGGAGTCTCCTACAATGAGCAGTTCTTC.

This clone was seen once. The rearrangement uses TRBV19 and TRBJ1-2, with D possibly TRBD1 on 6 matching bases. CDR3 length equals 11 residues. Germline assignment: CDR1 LNHDA and CDR2 SQIVND (reference sequence). V lost 10 bases to trimming and J lost 5 bases, with 11 bases between them. The CDR3 DNA is TGTGCCACCACCCAGGGGTATGGCTACACCTTC. Protein: CATTQGYGYTF.

The gene calls are TRBV28 and TRBJ1-1; 9 nucleotides match TRBD1. This CDR3 contains 17 residues. Germline assignment: CDR1 MDHEN and CDR2 SYDVKM. The V gene end was trimmed by 6 bases and the J gene end by 4 bases; junction bases not matched to a gene: 15. CDR3 amino acids: CASRTPGQGVWGTEAFF. CDR3 sequence (DNA): TGTGCCAGCAGAACCCCGGGACAGGGAGTTTGGGGCACTGAAGCTTTCTTT.

V is TRBV4-1 and J is TRBJ2-1; weak D call: TRBD1 (6 bases). The germline V and J ends were trimmed by 0 bases and 1 base, with 10 bases remaining between them. This CDR3 comprises 16 residues. Germline V gene sequence: CDR1 MGHRA, CDR2 YSYEKL. The CDR3 here is CASSQDSTGSYNEQFF. The CDR3 nucleotides read TGCGCCAGCAGCCAAGACTCCACAGGGTCCTACAATGAGCAGTTCTTC.

The rearrangement links TRBV4-1 to TRBJ2-5; possible D gene TRBD1, 6 bases. Deletions cut 3 bases from V and 4 bases from J, with 9 bases between. Germline loops: CDR1 MGHRA, CDR2 YSYEKL. CDR3 length equals 13 residues. Here the CDR3 reads CASSQTQGETQYF. CDR3 sequence (DNA): TGCGCCAGCAGCCAGACACAGGGAGAGACCCAGTACTTC.

This chain uses TRBV18 with TRBJ1-3; D possibly corresponds to TRBD1 (6 bases). This CDR3 comprises 19 residues. Trimming pared 2 bases from V and 0 bases from J, leaving 20 bases between. CDR1 is KGHSH and CDR2 is LQKENI in the germline V gene. CDR3 sequence: CASSPRGTGRMSSGNTIYF. For the CDR3, the DNA is TGTGCCAGCTCACCAAGGGGGACCGGACGGATGAGCTCTGGAAACACCATATATTTT.

Regarding this clone: This CDR3 is also generated by other DNA sequences in the sample. This chain links TRBV30 with TRBJ1-1, with a weak D call TRBD1 (5 bases). Per the germline V gene, CDR1 is GTSNPN and CDR2 is SVGIG (reference sequence). The ends were cut back, 0 bases at V and 4 bases at J, with 9 bases in the middle. This CDR3 contains 13 residues. The CDR3 coding sequence is TGTGCCTGGAGTGTATTGGGGGGCACTGAAGCTTTCTTT. Translation gives CAWSVLGGTEAFF.

The rearrangement uses TRBV5-4 and TRBJ2-2; D is undetermined. Germline V gene sequence: CDR1 SGHNT, CDR2 YYREEE (reference sequence). This CDR3 region has 16 residues. Trimming cost V 1 base and J 1 base, with 11 bases left between them. The CDR3 spells CASSLSGTGNTGELFF. The CDR3 DNA sequence: TGTGCCAGCAGCTTGTCTGGAACCGGGAACACCGGGGAGCTGTTTTTT. The entire variable domain, with the rest obtained from reference TRBV5-4 and TRBJ2-2, is as follows: ETGVTQSPTHLIKTRGQQVTLRCSSQSGHNTVSWYQQALGQGPQFIFQYYREEENGRGNFPPRFSGLQFPNYSSELNVNALELDDSALYLCASSLSGTGNTGELFFGEGSRLTVL.